Presented here are 13 T cell receptor beta chains from one specimen sequenced in a study of human T cells and chemical hapten exposure. Time point: patch test 1, 2 weeks after DPC sensitization. The treatment was: therapeutic diphenylcyclopropenone sensitization with weekly scalp DPC. MiXCR, run by TCRdb on the RACE reads, gives a single entry per CDR3 protein. The sample includes tens of thousands of distinct CDR3 sequences, roughly 9.8% of them seen just once. The sample was whole blood, taken in connection with sensitization to the hapten diphenylcyclopropenone (DPC). The origin of the receptors is a woman aged 40 to 49 with alopecia areata. Some clones in this sample may be carry-over from other donors' samples.

The sample holds many counts of this clonotype. CDR3 region: CSARAGTGGAGEQPQHF. The CDR3 bases are TGCAGTGCTAGGGCCGGGACAGGGGGCGCGGGCGAACAGCCCCAGCATTTT. The genes are TRBV20-1 and TRBJ1-5; 12 bases line up with TRBD1. V lost 3 bases to trimming and J lost 7 bases; unmatched junction nucleotides: 13. The CDR3 loop spans 17 amino acids. From germline, CDR1 is DFQATT and CDR2 SNEGSKA (reference sequence).

This clonotype appeared many times. The chain is built from TRBV16 and TRBJ1-1, with 8 bases fitting TRBD1. Germline lookup yields CDR1 KGHSY and CDR2 FQNENV. The CDR3 has 15 residues. The V segment lost 3 bases and the J segment 2 bases; nucleotides outside the gene matches: 5. The CDR3 DNA reads TGTGCCAGCAGCCACCGGACAGGGCCAAACACTGAAGCTTTCTTT. Protein product: CASSHRTGPNTEAFF. The full variable domain, rest sourced from reference TRBV16 and TRBJ1-1, is GEEVAQTPKHLVRGEGQKAKLYCAPIKGHSYVFWYQQVLKNEFKFLISFQNENVFDETGMPKERFSAKCLPNSPCSLEIQATKLEDSAVYFCASSHRTGPNTEAFFGQGTRLTVV.

This clonotype was found a few times. V usage is TRBV7-2 and J usage is TRBJ2-7, with 7 bases aligning to TRBD2. After removal of 5 bases from V and 6 bases from J, the junction contained 7 bases not matched to a gene. CDR3 length equals 13 residues. Germline-derived CDR1 and CDR2 are SGHTA and FQGNSA. CDR3 sequence reads: CASSQQTGGEQYF. Written as DNA, the CDR3 is TGTGCCAGCAGCCAACAAACGGGGGGCGAGCAGTACTTC.

This clonotype was found many times. V and J are TRBV12-3 or TRBV12-4 and TRBJ1-1, with a weak D call TRBD1 (5 bases). The V gene lost 6 bases and the J gene lost 2 bases, with 10 bases spanning the gap. The CDR3 extends over 13 amino acids. The CDR3 protein is CASRRGGNTEAFF. The DNA of the CDR3 is TGTGCCAGCAGGAGGGGTGGAAACACTGAAGCTTTCTTT.

This clonotype has at least ten counts. V is TRBV29-1 and J is TRBJ2-2; 12 bases line up with TRBD2. V lost 7 bases, J lost 6 bases, and 6 bases stayed unmatched. The CDR3 totals 14 residues. CDR1 is SQVTM and CDR2 is ANQGSEA in the germline V gene. The CDR3 protein is CSAGLAGIPGELFF. CDR3 DNA: TGCAGCGCCGGACTAGCGGGGATCCCCGGGGAGCTGTTTTTT.

This clonotype has a count of ten or more. The rearrangement links TRBV10-2 to TRBJ2-7, with TRBD1 identical over 7 bases. The CDR3 has 15 residues. Germline V gene lookup returns CDR1 WSHSY and CDR2 SAAADI. V gave up 2 bases and J gave up 2 bases; unmatched junction bases: 6. CDR3 loop: CASSEPDRAAYEQYF. CDR3 DNA sequence: TGCGCCAGCAGTGAGCCTGACAGGGCTGCCTACGAGCAGTACTTC.

This clonotype was observed at least ten times. The chain combines TRBV7-2 with TRBJ2-7; D gene ambiguous. V was clipped by 4 bases and J by 2 bases, with 12 bases between them. Germline V lookup: CDR1 SGHTA, CDR2 FQGNSA. The CDR3 consists of 14 residues. CDR3 coding DNA: TGTGCCAGCAGCTCCCCCAGCTCCCCCTACGAGCAGTACTTC. This encodes CASSSPSSPYEQYF. The variable domain in full, with the rest retrieved from reference TRBV7-2 and TRBJ2-7, is GAGVSQSPSNKVTEKGKDVELRCDPISGHTALYWYRQSLGQGLEFLIYFQGNSAPDKSGLPSDRFSAERTGGSVSTLTIQRTQQEDSAVYLCASSSPSSPYEQYFGPGTRLTVT.

This clonotype showed up many times. The V gene is TRBV5-1, the J gene TRBJ2-2; the D is unclear. Germline CDR1 reads SGHRS; CDR2 reads YFSETQ. Trimming took 1 base from V and 0 from J, leaving 7 bases between them. The CDR3 is 15 amino acids. The CDR3 bases are TGCGCCAGCAGCTTGTGGGGAACGAACACCGGGGAGCTGTTTTTT. Translated, it gives CASSLWGTNTGELFF.

This clonotype was seen repeatedly, ten times or more. The chain carries TRBV20-1 and TRBJ1-1; 8 bases agree with TRBD1. From germline, CDR1 is DFQATT and CDR2 SNEGSKA (reference sequence). CDR3 length: 16 amino acids. Trimming removed 1 base from V and 0 bases from J; junction bases left unmatched: 7. For the CDR3, the DNA is TGCAGTGCTAGAGGGTTTCAGGGGGCACTGAACACTGAAGCTTTCTTT. Its protein is CSARGFQGALNTEAFF.

There are a few counts of this clonotype. V usage is TRBV19 and J usage is TRBJ2-7; TRBD1 agrees at 10 bases. Germline V lookup: CDR1 LNHDA, CDR2 SQIVND (reference sequence). Trimming removed 3 bases from V and 2 bases from J; junction bases left unmatched: 4. The CDR3 is 15 residues long. CDR3 in DNA: TGTGCCAGTAGTATGGTCGGGACAGGGGCCTACGAGCAGTACTTC. This sequence encodes CASSMVGTGAYEQYF. The full variable domain, completed using reference TRBV19 and TRBJ2-7, is DGGITQSPKYLFRKEGQNVTLSCEQNLNHDAMYWYRQDPGQGLRLIYYSQIVNDFQKGDIAEGYSVSREKKESFPLTVTSAQKNPTAFYLCASSMVGTGAYEQYFGPGTRLTVT.

The CDR3 here is CAWSSGSSFDEQYF. As DNA, the CDR3 is TGTGCCTGGTCGTCAGGGAGTTCGTTCGACGAGCAGTACTTC. This rearrangement joins TRBV30 to TRBJ2-7; either TRBD1 or TRBD2 may fit D (5 bases each). The length of the CDR3 is 14 residues. Per germline, CDR1 GTSNPN and CDR2 SVGIG (reference sequence). V lost 5 bases and J 5 bases, leaving 19 bases between the germline ends.

This chain uses TRBV6-5 with TRBJ1-3, with D hard to call. The length of the CDR3 is 11 residues. Looked up from germline, CDR1 is MNHEY and CDR2 is SVGAGI. The V and J ends lost 4 bases and 6 bases respectively, with 4 bases between them. CDR3 protein: CASSSANTIYF. In nucleotides, the CDR3 is TGTGCCAGCAGTTCAGCAAACACCATATATTTT.

The chain recombines TRBV24-1 with TRBJ2-3; tentative D call: TRBD1 (6 bases). The germline CDR1 and CDR2 sequences are KGHDR and SFDVKD. V was cut by 4 bases and J by 0 bases, with 10 bases left in between. The CDR3 runs 15 residues. The CDR3 loop reads CATSERQGSTDTQYF. CDR3 DNA sequence: TGTGCCACCAGTGAGAGGCAGGGGAGCACAGATACGCAGTATTTT.